This T cell receptor (delta chain) was retrieved from a study of DNA immune sequencing with unique molecular identifiers (dated by TCRdb to about 2020). Describing the broader study: Immunomagnetic cell separation was used to enrich gammadelta T cells from buffy coats, and the genomic DNA of the enriched gammadelta T cells was then sequenced. All donors were healthy people, and about nine of the donors were profiled using sorted gammadelta T cells from peripheral blood. To compare enriched and non-enriched samples, around 91 ng of enriched gammadelta T-cell DNA and around 0.9 ug of non-enriched PBMC DNA were sequenced. gammadelta T cells were enriched from PBMC of 10 or so healthy individuals by fluorescence-activated cell sorting. The study developed and validated an ultrasensitive DNA-based TRD repertoire sequencing method using PCR-introduced unique molecular identifiers. The method was validated on synthetic reference molecules and on blood samples from healthy individuals.

The junction shows trimming of 1 base on V and 8 bases on J, and the gene matches do not reach 23 bases of it. In the germline V gene, CDR1 corresponds to TSWWSYY and CDR2 to QGS. Including the terminal cysteine and phenylalanine, the CDR3 comprises 22 residues. Only the CDR3 portion is preserved as DNA: 66 bases, with reading frame beginning at the first base. The paper's findings and limits, for the study overall: The primer-based approach cannot detect novel TRD sequences that are not targeted by the primers. Healthy donors differed in TRD repertoire diversity, and several donors were highly oligoclonal, meaning the top 5 clonotypes made up more than half of productive molecules. Among clonotypes from healthy donors, the most common TRD rearrangement was TRDV2 paired with TRDJ1.

This clone was seen a few times. What antigen it recognizes has not been identified. Base qualities were left out, and no much larger clone turns up one base away. Libraries were prepared through multiplex PCR. A 32-plex assay with primers for all 8 TRDV and 4 TRDJ genes covering the CDR3 was used to amplify genomic DNA. During approximately 3 cycles of barcoding PCR, a 12-nucleotide UMI was attached, and a second PCR using Illumina adapter primers followed. AMPure XP beads were used for library purification, and library quality was checked on a Fragment Analyzer with the HS NGS Fragment kit. The sequencing was run with an Illumina MiniSeq mid-output kit, including roughly 18% PhiX, and 150 cycles of paired-end reads. In the authors' own workflow: MIGEC version 1.2.9 was used to process the reads, grouping the reads by UMI and building error-corrected consensus sequences. For post-processing, modified scripts from VDJtools version 1.2.1 were used together with the tcR R package. TCRdb reanalyzed the public reads with the CATT caller, and identical DNA sequences were merged afterwards. The V and J calls reflect TCRdb's pipeline rather than the authors' work. Present in this sample are more than 4,500 delta-chain clones, approximately 10% of which were seen just once. The ten largest account for approximately 50% of the sample.

The V gene is TRDV1 and the J gene is TRDJ2; 12 middle bases align to TRDD3. In the absence of a J gene in TCRdb, the DNA was matched to germline to assign it here. Sequencing used gamma-delta T cells enriched from blood buffy coat, or unenriched PBMCs (not recorded which). This TCR derives from a human donor in good health. CDR3 sequence: CALGERDPITYWGILDVAQLFF. The DNA is as follows: TGTGCTCTTGGGGAACGTGATCCCATAACGTACTGGGGGATACTGGATGTGGCACAACTCTTCTTT.